This T cell receptor (beta chain) was recovered during a study of blood T cell repertoires in COVID-19. At the level of the study: From the United States, Italy and Spain came samples of acute and convalescent COVID-19.

Germline V CDR1 and CDR2: ENHRY, SYGVKD. The CDR3 totals 17 residues. The J segment lost 6 bases and the V segment lost 3 bases, leaving 15 bases of the junction unmatched. Here immunoSEQ multiplex PCR was the method, and the copy in TCRdb shows in-frame clones only, minus some. The data show more than 150,000 clones, with 80% seen just once and about an eighth held by the top ten. Grouping used clinical history reported by participants in a survey and questionnaire. People in the exposed group encountered a COVID-19 case within 2 weeks before entering the study. Sequencing was done on a sample of PBMCs or T cells enriched from blood (not recorded which). This clonotype was obtained from a man aged 60 to 69 who had been exposed to COVID-19. The chain recombines TRBV10-3 with TRBJ2-3, with 7 bases matching TRBD2. CDR3 nucleotides: TGTGCCATCAGTGAAAGGGGTAGCGGGTCCCTTGGGGATACGCAGTATTTT. Its protein is CAISERGSGSLGDTQYF.